One sample yielded the 27 T cell receptor beta chains listed below, sequenced in a study of beta chain features in type 1 diabetes. The study, taken as a whole, reports: Shorter TCRB CDR3s, moderately but significantly so, marked every one of the four CD4+ subsets in Type 1 diabetes patients.

TCRB transcripts that were expressed got sequenced, as all of the isolated RNA had been reverse transcribed. Using immunoSEQ multiplex PCR, the repertoire was profiled, and TCRdb retains in-frame clones only, with some absent. The sample lists around 360,000 clones, roughly 13% occurring once. No antigen has been identified for these receptors. The sample was naive CD4+ T cells from blood. Every receptor here comes from a woman between 18 and 29 years old with type 1 diabetes.

The genes are TRBV2 and TRBJ2-7; D might be TRBD2 (6 bases). V was clipped by 2 bases and J by 6 bases, with 14 bases between them. The CDR3 runs to 14 residues. Looked up from germline, CDR1 is SNHLY and CDR2 is FYNNEI. As DNA, the CDR3 is TGTGCCAGCAGTGAACTGGGACTCGCTGCCGAGCAGTACTTC. This codes for CASSELGLAAEQYF.

This clone has a handful of counts. The rearrangement joins TRBV6-5 to TRBJ2-4; 7 nucleotides agree with TRBD2. CDR1 and CDR2 from the germline V gene are MNHEY and SVGAGI. The CDR3 extends over 16 amino acids. J gave up 1 base and V 3 bases, and 6 bases lay outside the gene matches. CDR3 sequence: CASSYSSGLAKNIQYF. The DNA for the CDR3 is TGTGCCAGCAGTTATTCTAGCGGTCTGGCCAAAAACATTCAGTACTTC.

This clone was seen only a few times. This chain links TRBV30 with TRBJ2-7; 9 nucleotides agree with TRBD2. The germline gives CDR1 GTSNPN, CDR2 SVGIG (reference sequence). The CDR3 extends over 18 amino acids. V gave up 0 bases and J gave up 3 bases; unmatched junction bases: 15. This CDR3 reads CAWSVLGGRATNLYEQYF. The CDR3 coding sequence is TGTGCCTGGAGTGTACTTGGCGGGAGGGCCACAAACCTCTACGAGCAGTACTTC. Filled out from reference TRBV30 and TRBJ2-7, the complete variable domain reads SQTIHQWPATLVQPVGSPLSLECTVEGTSNPNLYWYRQAAGRGLQLLFYSVGIGQISSEVPQNLSASRPQDRQFILSSKKLLLSDSGFYLCAWSVLGGRATNLYEQYFGPGTRLTVT.

This clone was seen a few times. The chain recombines TRBV30 with TRBJ2-5, with D possibly being TRBD2 (5 bases). With 0 bases removed from V and 5 bases from J, the gap between germline ends came to 13 bases. CDR3 length: 14 residues. Germline V gene lookup returns CDR1 GTSNPN and CDR2 SVGIG (reference sequence). CDR3: CAWSVRRGFETQYF. CDR3 nucleotides: TGTGCCTGGAGTGTACGACGGGGATTCGAGACCCAGTACTTC.

This clone was seen a few times. The chain combines TRBV4-3 with TRBJ2-2; D perhaps matches TRBD1 (6 bases). V lost 3 bases and J 0 bases, leaving 8 bases between the germline ends. This CDR3 is 15 amino acids long. In germline, CDR1 is LGHNA, CDR2 YSLEER. The CDR3 region has the DNA TGCGCCAGCAGCCAGAGGACAGCGAACACCGGGGAGCTGTTTTTT. The encoded protein is CASSQRTANTGELFF.

This chain joins TRBV5-1 and TRBJ2-1; 9 bases line up with TRBD1. This CDR3 is built from 15 residues. Germline V gene lookup returns CDR1 SGHRS and CDR2 YFSETQ. V shed 3 bases, J shed 9 bases, and the junction held 10 bases outside the gene matches. The CDR3 DNA follows: TGCGCCAGCAGCTCGGAGGGACAGGGTTTTAGTGAGCAGTTCTTC. Its translation is CASSSEGQGFSEQFF.

This clone was counted between two and nine times. The J gene is TRBJ2-5, the V gene TRBV11-2; 7 positions agree with TRBD1. V lost 2 bases and J lost 4; bases outside the gene matches: 10. The CDR3 is made up of 16 amino acids. Germline-derived CDR1 and CDR2 are SGHAT and FQNNGV. CDR3 coding DNA: TGTGCCAGCAGCTTAAGGGTCGAACAGGGGCGAGAGACCCAGTACTTC. Residues: CASSLRVEQGRETQYF.

This sequence joins TRBV11-2 and TRBJ1-1, with TRBD1 identical over 9 bases. J was trimmed by 3 bases and V by 4 bases; bases with no gene match: 9. The CDR3 is made up of 16 amino acids. Germline V gene sequence: CDR1 SGHAT, CDR2 FQNNGV. This CDR3 reads CASSSFRDRDDTEAFF. The CDR3 nucleotides are TGTGCCAGCAGCTCGTTCCGGGACAGGGACGACACTGAAGCTTTCTTT.

This clone has more than one count but fewer than ten. CDR3 region: CASRLAGDTDTQYF. The CDR3 region has the DNA TGTGCCAGCAGGTTAGCGGGGGACACAGATACGCAGTATTTT. The genes are TRBV4-2 and TRBJ2-3; 9 bases are shared with TRBD2. The length of the CDR3 is 14 residues. From germline, CDR1 is LGHNA and CDR2 YNFKEQ. Trimming took 6 bases from V and 2 from J; bases not matched to a gene: 3.

This clone was found a few times. V and J are TRBV7-2 and TRBJ1-1; D uncertain. The V gene's germline CDR1 is SGHTA and CDR2 FQGNSA. V lost 2 bases and J lost 5, with 9 bases in between. This CDR3 region has 13 residues. CDR3 nucleotide sequence: TGTGCCAGCAGCTTAATCGGGGTTACTGAAGCTTTCTTT. Amino acid sequence: CASSLIGVTEAFF.

The rearrangement joins TRBV5-1 to TRBJ1-5, with 7 bases lining up with TRBD1. In germline, CDR1 is SGHRS, CDR2 YFSETQ. J gave up 4 bases and V 4 bases, and 17 bases lay outside the gene matches. The CDR3 consists of 18 residues. Here the CDR3 reads CASSPPTGTDFRNQPQHF. CDR3 nucleotide sequence: TGCGCCAGCAGCCCCCCGACAGGGACTGACTTCCGTAATCAGCCCCAGCATTTT.

The chain joins TRBV7-2 to TRBJ2-7; no firm D call. Germline assignment: CDR1 SGHTA and CDR2 FQGNSA. V gave up 4 bases and J gave up 6 bases, with 10 bases separating them. The CDR3 extends over 12 amino acids. CDR3 region: CASSSPRFEQYF. CDR3 bases: TGTGCCAGCAGCTCCCCGCGGTTCGAGCAGTACTTC. Together with reference TRBV7-2 and TRBJ2-7, the CDR3 gives the full variable domain: GAGVSQSPSNKVTEKGKDVELRCDPISGHTALYWYRQSLGQGLEFLIYFQGNSAPDKSGLPSDRFSAERTGGSVSTLTIQRTQQEDSAVYLCASSSPRFEQYFGPGTRLTVT.

The rearrangement uses TRBV7-6 and TRBJ2-5, with no clear D. Germline CDR1 SGHVS, CDR2 FNYEAQ. Trimming stripped 6 bases from V and 2 bases from J, with 13 bases between. The CDR3 sequence is 14 residues long. The CDR3 region has the DNA TGTGCCAGCAGGGCCCGACAACGTCAAGAGACCCAGTACTTC. It codes for CASRARQRQETQYF.

The chain links TRBV30 to TRBJ2-3; 8 nucleotides align to TRBD2. With V trimmed by 2 bases and J by 4 bases, 8 bases remained unmatched. The CDR3 totals 15 residues. Per germline, CDR1 GTSNPN and CDR2 SVGIG (reference sequence). The CDR3 DNA reads as TGTGCCTGGAGTTACGGTAGCGGGACGTCAGATACGCAGTATTTT. Protein: CAWSYGSGTSDTQYF. Full variable domain (remainder filled in from reference TRBV30 and TRBJ2-3): SQTIHQWPATLVQPVGSPLSLECTVEGTSNPNLYWYRQAAGRGLQLLFYSVGIGQISSEVPQNLSASRPQDRQFILSSKKLLLSDSGFYLCAWSYGSGTSDTQYFGPGTRLTVL.

This clone turned up a few times. The gene calls are TRBV7-2 and TRBJ2-5, with TRBD2 identical over 16 bases. In germline, CDR1 is SGHTA, CDR2 FQGNSA. V shed 1 base and J 5 bases; nucleotides not matched to a gene: 4. The CDR3 has 17 residues. The CDR3: CASSLDRGLAGGETQYF. The CDR3 DNA is TGTGCCAGCAGCTTAGACCGGGGACTAGCGGGGGGGGAGACCCAGTACTTC. Supplemented by reference TRBV7-2 and TRBJ2-5, the full variable domain reads GAGVSQSPSNKVTEKGKDVELRCDPISGHTALYWYRQSLGQGLEFLIYFQGNSAPDKSGLPSDRFSAERTGGSVSTLTIQRTQQEDSAVYLCASSLDRGLAGGETQYFGPGTRLLVL.

There are a few counts of this clone. This chain connects TRBV7-9 to TRBJ2-1, with a possible D match to TRBD2 (5 bases). V shed 1 base and J shed 9 bases, with 10 bases lying between them. Per the germline V gene, CDR1 is SEHNR and CDR2 is FQNEAQ (reference sequence). CDR3 length equals 13 residues. This chain's CDR3 is CASSLGLRPEQFF. The CDR3 DNA follows: TGTGCCAGCAGCTTAGGACTACGCCCTGAGCAGTTCTTC.

This clone was picked up a small number of times. The chain joins TRBV27 to TRBJ1-2, with TRBD1 as a possible D gene (5 bases). The germline CDR1 and CDR2 sequences are MNHEY and SMNVEV (reference sequence). The CDR3 contains 15 residues. Trimming removed 7 bases at V and 4 bases at J, with 19 bases between. The CDR3 region is CASTPSPGLVYGYTF. Written as DNA, the CDR3 is TGTGCCAGCACCCCTAGTCCAGGGCTGGTCTATGGCTACACCTTC.

V gene TRBV2 combines with J gene TRBJ1-2; possibly TRBD1 for D (6 bases). Germline CDR1 and CDR2: SNHLY and FYNNEI. The CDR3 runs to 11 residues. The V gene lost 7 bases and the J gene lost 6 bases, with 9 bases spanning the gap. As DNA, the CDR3 is TGTGCCAGCACCAGGGGCGATGGCTACACCTTC. Protein product: CASTRGDGYTF.

This clone showed up just a few times. The rearrangement links TRBV5-1 to TRBJ1-4; TRBD1 matches at 8 bases. Germline V CDR1 and CDR2: SGHRS, YFSETQ. Trimming took 0 bases from V and 6 from J; bases not matched to a gene: 1. The CDR3 consists of 14 residues. In DNA form, the CDR3 reads TGCGCCAGCAGCTTGGTGGACAGGGATGAAAAACTGTTTTTT. It yields the protein CASSLVDRDEKLFF.

This chain joins TRBV5-6 and TRBJ2-3; D ambiguous. The CDR3 loop spans 14 amino acids. V lost 0 bases and J 2 bases, leaving 7 bases between the germline ends. CDR1 is SGHDT and CDR2 is YYEEEE in the germline V gene. CDR3 amino acids: CASSLVASTDTQYF. The CDR3 nucleotides are TGTGCCAGCAGCTTGGTGGCTTCCACAGATACGCAGTATTTT.

The chain carries TRBV7-9 and TRBJ2-5, with TRBD2 as a possible D gene (5 bases). Trimming stripped 5 bases from V and 4 bases from J, with 14 bases between. This CDR3 contains 14 residues. CDR1 SEHNR and CDR2 FQNEAQ come from the germline V gene (reference sequence). The CDR3 is CASSPGPRGETQYF. CDR3 DNA: TGTGCCAGCAGCCCAGGACCCCGGGGAGAGACCCAGTACTTC.

This clone was counted between two and nine times. CDR3 DNA sequence: TGCGCCAGAGATTTAGGGCTAGCAGAGGTAGATACGCAGTATTTT. This gives the protein CARDLGLAEVDTQYF. The chain has TRBV23-1 and TRBJ2-3, with D possibly being TRBD2 (5 bases). TRBV23-1 is reported as an ORF; its role is uncertain. Trimming cost V 9 bases and J 5 bases, with 21 bases left between them. The CDR3 totals 15 residues.

This clone occurred a few times. V usage is TRBV5-1 and J usage is TRBJ2-2; D gene uncertain. V shed 5 bases and J shed 6 bases, with 11 bases lying between them. Germline assignment: CDR1 SGHRS and CDR2 YFSETQ. This CDR3 is built from 13 residues. CDR3 amino acids: CASRAEDSGELFF. The CDR3 DNA reads TGCGCCAGCAGGGCGGAAGACTCCGGGGAGCTGTTTTTT.

The chain couples TRBV29-1 to TRBJ2-2; TRBD2 aligns across 8 bases. The CDR3 loop spans 13 amino acids. Germline CDR1 and CDR2: SQVTM and ANQGSEA. This CDR3 is CSIGLASTGELFF. The CDR3 DNA is TGCAGTATAGGACTAGCCTCCACCGGGGAGCTGTTTTTT.

The chain links TRBV29-1 to TRBJ1-1; D is perhaps TRBD1 (6 bases). The germline V gene has CDR1 SQVTM and CDR2 ANQGSEA. V was shortened by 2 bases and J by 10 bases, with 17 bases between the two germline ends. This CDR3 is 13 amino acids long. The CDR3 DNA follows: TGCAGCGTTGAACGTCGACAGGCCGCTAGAGCTTTCTTT. Its protein is CSVERRQAARAFF.

The chain links TRBV9 to TRBJ2-3; TRBD1 matches at 8 bases. The V gene end was trimmed by 2 bases and the J gene end by 2 bases; junction bases not matched to a gene: 4. Germline CDR1 reads SGDLS; CDR2 reads YYNGEE. This CDR3 comprises 15 residues. The CDR3 protein is CASSVGTGFTDTQYF. Written as DNA, the CDR3 is TGTGCCAGCAGCGTCGGGACAGGTTTCACAGATACGCAGTATTTT.

This clone showed up just a few times. This chain links TRBV30 with TRBJ1-1; 10 bases fit TRBD1. With V trimmed by 5 bases and J by 7 bases, 7 bases remained unmatched. Per the germline V gene, CDR1 is GTSNPN and CDR2 is SVGIG (reference sequence). The CDR3 sequence is 13 residues long. CDR3 sequence (DNA): TGTGCCTGGTCGACAGGGGGCCGATTTGAAGCTTTCTTT. Translating gives CAWSTGGRFEAFF.